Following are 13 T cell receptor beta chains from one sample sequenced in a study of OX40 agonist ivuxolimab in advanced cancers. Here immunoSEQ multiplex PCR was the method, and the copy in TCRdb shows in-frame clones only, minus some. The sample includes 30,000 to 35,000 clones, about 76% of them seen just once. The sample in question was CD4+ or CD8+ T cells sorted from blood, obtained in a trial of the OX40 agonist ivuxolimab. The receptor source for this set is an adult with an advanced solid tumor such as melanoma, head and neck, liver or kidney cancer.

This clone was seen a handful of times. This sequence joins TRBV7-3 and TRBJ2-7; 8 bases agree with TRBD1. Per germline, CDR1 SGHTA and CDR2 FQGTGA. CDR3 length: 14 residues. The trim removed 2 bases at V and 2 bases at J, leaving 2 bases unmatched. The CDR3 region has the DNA TGTGCCAGCAGCTTAGAACAGGGGGCCTACGAGCAGTACTTC. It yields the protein CASSLEQGAYEQYF.

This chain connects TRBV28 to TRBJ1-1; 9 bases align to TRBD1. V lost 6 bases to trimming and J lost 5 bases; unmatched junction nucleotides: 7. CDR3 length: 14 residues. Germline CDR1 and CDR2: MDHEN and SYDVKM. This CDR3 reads CASRKTGGVTEAFF. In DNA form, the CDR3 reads TGTGCCAGCAGAAAAACAGGGGGCGTGACTGAAGCTTTCTTT.

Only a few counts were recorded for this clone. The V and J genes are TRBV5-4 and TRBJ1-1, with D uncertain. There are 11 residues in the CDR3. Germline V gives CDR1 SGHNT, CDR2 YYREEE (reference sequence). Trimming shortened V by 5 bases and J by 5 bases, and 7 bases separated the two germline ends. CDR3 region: CASSAGTEAFF. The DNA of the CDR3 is TGTGCCAGCAGTGCGGGAACTGAAGCTTTCTTT.

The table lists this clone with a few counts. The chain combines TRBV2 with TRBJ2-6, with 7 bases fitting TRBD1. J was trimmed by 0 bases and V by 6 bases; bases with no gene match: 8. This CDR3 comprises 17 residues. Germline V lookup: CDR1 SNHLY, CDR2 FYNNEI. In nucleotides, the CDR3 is TGTGCCAGCAGCAGGACAGGAAGGACCTCTGGGGCCAACGTCCTGACTTTC. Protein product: CASSRTGRTSGANVLTF. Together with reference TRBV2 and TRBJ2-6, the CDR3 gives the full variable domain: EPEVTQTPSHQVTQMGQEVILRCVPISNHLYFYWYRQILGQKVEFLVSFYNNEISEKSEIFDDQFSVERPDGSNFTLKIRSTKLEDSAMYFCASSRTGRTSGANVLTFGAGSRLTVL.

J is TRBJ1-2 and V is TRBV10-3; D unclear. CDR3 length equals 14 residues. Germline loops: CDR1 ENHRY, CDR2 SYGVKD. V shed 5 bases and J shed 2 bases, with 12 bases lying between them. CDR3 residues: CAISSRGPNYGYTF. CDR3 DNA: TGTGCCATCAGTTCCCGTGGTCCAAACTATGGCTACACCTTC.

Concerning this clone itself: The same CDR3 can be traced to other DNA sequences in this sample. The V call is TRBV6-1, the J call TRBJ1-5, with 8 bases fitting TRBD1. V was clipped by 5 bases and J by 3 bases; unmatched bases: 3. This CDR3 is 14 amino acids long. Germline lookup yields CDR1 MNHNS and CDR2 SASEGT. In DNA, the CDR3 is TGTGCCAGCAGTCTGGACAGGGACAATCAGCCCCAGCATTTT. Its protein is CASSLDRDNQPQHF.

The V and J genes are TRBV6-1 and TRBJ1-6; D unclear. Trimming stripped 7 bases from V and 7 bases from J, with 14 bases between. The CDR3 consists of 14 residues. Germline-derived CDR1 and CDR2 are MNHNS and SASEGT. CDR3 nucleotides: TGTGCCAGCACCCACCCGGGAGCAAATTCACCCCTCCACTTT. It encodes CASTHPGANSPLHF.

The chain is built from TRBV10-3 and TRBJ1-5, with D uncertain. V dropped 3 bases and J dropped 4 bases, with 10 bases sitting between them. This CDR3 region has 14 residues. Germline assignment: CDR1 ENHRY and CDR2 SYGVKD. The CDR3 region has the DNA TGTGCCATCAGTGACGTGCGGAAGAATCAGCCCCAGCATTTT. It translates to CAISDVRKNQPQHF.

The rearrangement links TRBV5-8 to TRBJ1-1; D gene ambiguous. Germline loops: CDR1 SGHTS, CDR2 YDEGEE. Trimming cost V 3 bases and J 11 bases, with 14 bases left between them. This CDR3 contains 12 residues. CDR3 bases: TGTGCCAGCAGCTGGGCCGTCTTGCGGGCTTTCTTT. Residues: CASSWAVLRAFF.

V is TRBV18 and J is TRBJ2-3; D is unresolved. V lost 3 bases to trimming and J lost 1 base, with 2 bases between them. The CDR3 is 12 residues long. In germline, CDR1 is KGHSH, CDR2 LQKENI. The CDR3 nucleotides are TGTGCCAGCTCACCGGGCACAGATACGCAGTATTTT. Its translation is CASSPGTDTQYF. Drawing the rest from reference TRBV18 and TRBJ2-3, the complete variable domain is NAGVMQNPRHLVRRRGQEARLRCSPMKGHSHVYWYRQLPEEGLKFMVYLQKENIIDESGMPKERFSAEFPKEGPSILRIQQVVRGDSAAYFCASSPGTDTQYFGPGTRLTVL.

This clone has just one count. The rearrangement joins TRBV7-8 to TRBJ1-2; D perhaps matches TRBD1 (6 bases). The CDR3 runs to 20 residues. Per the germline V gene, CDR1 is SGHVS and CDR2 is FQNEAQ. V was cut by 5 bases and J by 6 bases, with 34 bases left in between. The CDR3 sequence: CASSLTSVTGTHHSKDGYTF. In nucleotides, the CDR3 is TGTGCCAGCAGCCTAACTAGCGTAACCGGGACACACCACTCTAAGGATGGCTACACCTTC.

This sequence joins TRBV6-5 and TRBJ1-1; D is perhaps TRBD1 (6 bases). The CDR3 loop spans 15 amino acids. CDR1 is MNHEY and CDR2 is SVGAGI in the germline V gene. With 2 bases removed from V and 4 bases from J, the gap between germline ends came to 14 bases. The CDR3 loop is CASSYIPRGFTEAFF. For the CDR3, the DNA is TGTGCCAGCAGTTACATTCCCAGGGGCTTCACTGAAGCTTTCTTT.

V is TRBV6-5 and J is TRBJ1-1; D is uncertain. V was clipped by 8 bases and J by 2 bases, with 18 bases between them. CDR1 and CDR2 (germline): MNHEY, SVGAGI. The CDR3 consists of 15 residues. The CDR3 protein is CASLRTASLNTEAFF. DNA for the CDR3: TGTGCCAGCCTCCGTACGGCCTCCTTAAACACTGAAGCTTTCTTT.